This T cell receptor beta chain was captured by sequencing in a study of beta chain features in type 1 diabetes. Findings of the study overall: At VDJ recombination sites, type 1 diabetes patients had fewer insertions and more deleted nucleotides. Moderate yet significant TCRB CDR3 shortening was seen in Type 1 diabetes patients in all four CD4+ subsets.

Investigators reverse transcribed all isolated RNA, so they sequenced expressed TCRB transcripts. The protocol was immunoSEQ multiplex PCR, while the TCRdb copy is restricted to in-frame clones and leaves out a portion. The table has approximately 30,000 clones, about 61% seen once. From germline, CDR1 is MNHNY and CDR2 SVGAGI (reference sequence). The V end lost 4 bases, the J end lost 5 bases, and 12 bases lay between the germline ends. CDR3 size: 14 residues. To note about this clone: Its antigen remains unknown.

V and J are TRBV6-6 and TRBJ1-5; D might be TRBD1 (6 bases). This clonotype was obtained from a woman in her 30s with type 1 diabetes. Sample: Tregs from blood. CDR3 DNA sequence: TGTGCCAGCAGTTGGGTGGGGGCGGATCAGCCCCAGCATTTT. It codes for CASSWVGADQPQHF.